One T cell receptor beta chain is described in this entry. These data are taken from a study of blood T cell repertoires in COVID-19. The overall study: COVID-19 samples, acute and convalescent, were from the United States, Italy and Spain. Nucleic acid was either cDNA or gDNA, and it came from T cells, B-cell-depleted T cells, or PBMCs.

Source study methods: It was from reference gene primer amplification that nucleated cell counts were estimated. The method was immunoSEQ multiplex PCR; TCRdb's version includes in-frame clones alone and lacks a portion of them. That table gives V, J and clone size, and the DNA gave D and trimming. The data contain 120,000 to 150,000 clones, approximately 89% of them singletons. The CDR3 has 15 amino acids. V lost 8 bases, J lost 7 bases, and 14 bases stayed unmatched. The germline CDR1 and CDR2 sequences are ENHRY and SYGVKD. The chain carries TRBV10-3 and TRBJ2-4, with 7 positions matching TRBD1. Source material: peripheral blood. This clonotype was sampled from a human donor in a cohort sampled during active COVID-19. CDR3 bases: TGTGCCATCGGGACCTCTGCACAGGGGAAGAACATTCAGTACTTC. It yields the protein CAIGTSAQGKNIQYF.